This T cell receptor (beta chain) comes out of a study of OX40 agonist ivuxolimab in advanced cancers. Overall study context: Those enrolled were around 87% male, with a mean age of around 57 years and ages from about 20 to 85.

CDR3 length: 18 amino acids. The germline gives CDR1 SGHVS, CDR2 FQNEAQ. V lost 6 bases, J lost 1 base, and 8 bases stayed unmatched. Generated by immunoSEQ multiplex PCR, the TCRdb table keeps only in-frame clones and is missing some. The sample consists of some 54,000 clones, about 85% of them appearing once. This TCR came from an adult with an advanced solid tumor such as melanoma, head and neck, liver or kidney cancer. This specimen consisted of CD4+ or CD8+ T cells sorted from blood, obtained in a trial of the OX40 agonist ivuxolimab. The chain joins TRBV7-8 to TRBJ2-5; 16 bases fit TRBD2. CDR3 amino acids: CASSVGTSGGALQETQYF. The CDR3 region has the DNA TGTGCCAGCAGTGTTGGGACTAGCGGGGGGGCCCTCCAAGAGACCCAGTACTTC.